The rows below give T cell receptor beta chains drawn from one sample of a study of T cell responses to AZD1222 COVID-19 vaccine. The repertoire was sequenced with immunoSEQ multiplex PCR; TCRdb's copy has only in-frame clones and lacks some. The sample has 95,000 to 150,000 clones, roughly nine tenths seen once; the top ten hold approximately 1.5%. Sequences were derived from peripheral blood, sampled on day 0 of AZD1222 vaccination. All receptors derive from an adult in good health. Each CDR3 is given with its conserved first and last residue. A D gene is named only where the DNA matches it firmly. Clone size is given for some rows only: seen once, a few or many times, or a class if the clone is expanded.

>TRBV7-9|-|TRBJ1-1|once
CASSPVSGNTEAFF
TGTGCCAGCTCCCCGGTTTCAGGGAACACTGAAGCTTTCTTT
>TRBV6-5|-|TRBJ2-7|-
CASSRGSYYEQYF
TGTGCCAGCAGCCGTGGGTCCTACTACGAGCAGTACTTC
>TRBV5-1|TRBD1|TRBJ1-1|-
CASSLGDSLITEAFF
TGCGCCAGCAGCTTGGGGGACAGCCTGATCACTGAAGCTTTCTTT
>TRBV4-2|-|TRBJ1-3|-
CASSQTELTSGNTIYF
TGTGCCAGCAGCCAAACAGAACTAACCTCTGGAAACACCATATATTTT
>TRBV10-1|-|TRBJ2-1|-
CASSEAGSSSYNEQFF
TGCGCCAGCAGTGAGGCAGGGAGTAGCTCCTACAATGAGCAGTTCTTC
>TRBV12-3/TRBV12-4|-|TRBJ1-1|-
CASTDYTTEAFF
TGTGCCAGCACCGATTACACTACTGAAGCTTTCTTT
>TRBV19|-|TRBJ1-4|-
CATRGDKGGYEKLFF
TGTGCCACCAGGGGTGACAAAGGCGGCTATGAAAAACTGTTTTTT
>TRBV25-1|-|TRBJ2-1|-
CASSEFVGGSYNEQFF
TGTGCCAGCAGTGAATTTGTGGGAGGATCCTACAATGAGCAGTTCTTC
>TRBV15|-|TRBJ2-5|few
CATSRERAGLRGETQYF
TGTGCCACCAGCAGAGAGAGGGCAGGGCTCCGTGGAGAGACCCAGTACTTC
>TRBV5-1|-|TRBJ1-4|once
CASSLDRNPRKLFF
TGCGCCAGCAGCTTGGATCGAAACCCCCGAAAACTGTTTTTT
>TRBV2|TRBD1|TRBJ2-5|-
CAGTGEQETQYF
TGTGCCGGGACAGGAGAACAAGAGACCCAGTACTTC
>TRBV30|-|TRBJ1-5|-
CAWSVSQNQPQHF
TGTGCCTGGAGCGTCAGCCAAAATCAGCCCCAGCATTTT
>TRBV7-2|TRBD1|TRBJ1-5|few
CASSLARGNQPQHF
TGTGCCAGCAGCTTAGCCAGGGGGAATCAGCCCCAGCATTTT
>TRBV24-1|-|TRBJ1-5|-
CATSDLGSGQPQHF
TGTGCCACCAGTGATTTGGGGAGCGGTCAGCCCCAGCATTTT
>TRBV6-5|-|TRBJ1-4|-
CASSTGQTNEKLFF
TGTGCCAGCAGCACGGGACAAACTAATGAAAAACTGTTTTTT
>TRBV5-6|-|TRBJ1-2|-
CASSPQKVPYYGYTF
TGTGCCAGCAGCCCACAAAAAGTTCCCTACTATGGCTACACCTTC
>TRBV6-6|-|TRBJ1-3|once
CASSPGRSGNTIYF
TGTGCCAGCAGCCCAGGCCGCTCTGGAAACACCATATATTTT
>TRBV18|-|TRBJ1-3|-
CASSRGENSGNTIYF
TGTGCCAGCTCACGAGGGGAAAACTCTGGAAACACCATATATTTT
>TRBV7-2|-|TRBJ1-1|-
CASSLRLAMNTEAFF
TGTGCCAGCAGCTTAAGGTTAGCAATGAACACTGAAGCTTTCTTT
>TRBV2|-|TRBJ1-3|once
CASGSGLGNTIYF
TGTGCCAGCGGGTCGGGACTGGGAAACACCATATATTTT
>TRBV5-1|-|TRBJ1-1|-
CASSWGGVNTEAFF
TGCGCCAGCAGCTGGGGAGGGGTGAACACTGAAGCTTTCTTT
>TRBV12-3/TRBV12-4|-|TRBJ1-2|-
CASSLMGHGYTF
TGTGCCAGCAGTTTAATGGGCCATGGCTACACCTTC
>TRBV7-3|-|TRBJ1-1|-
CASSYTGQNTEAFF
TGTGCCAGCAGCTACACAGGGCAGAACACTGAAGCTTTCTTT
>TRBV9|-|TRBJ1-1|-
CASSPPPAGDTEAFF
TGTGCCAGCAGTCCCCCACCAGCCGGGGACACTGAAGCTTTCTTT
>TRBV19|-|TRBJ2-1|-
CASSIGGGAYNEQFF
TGTGCCAGTAGTATAGGTGGGGGAGCCTACAATGAGCAGTTCTTC
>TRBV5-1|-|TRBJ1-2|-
CASSLAGHNYGYTF
TGCGCCAGCAGCTTGGCAGGGCATAACTATGGCTACACCTTC